The 11 T cell receptor beta chains reported below all come from one sample, sequenced in a study of cytomegalovirus exposure and HLA in healthy donors. PCR used 60 Vbeta primers and 13 Jbeta primers. Clones were sequenced by immunoSEQ multiplex PCR, and TCRdb holds only the in-frame ones, with some missing. Of 140,000 to 150,000 clones in the sample, approximately 84% were seen once. Sequenced input: PBMCs. These receptors were taken from a woman in her sixties or seventies in good health and CMV-seropositive.

CDR3 residues: CASSPGGGDGYTF. CDR3 coding DNA: TGTGCCAGCAGCCCAGGGGGAGGAGATGGCTACACCTTC. The chain employs TRBV7-2 and TRBJ1-2, with 7 bases that match TRBD1. Germline values: CDR1 SGHTA, CDR2 FQGNSA. Trimming took 5 bases from V and 6 from J; bases not matched to a gene: 6. The CDR3 is made up of 13 amino acids.

The rearrangement uses TRBV14 and TRBJ2-7; a possible D gene is TRBD2 (6 bases). The germline CDR1 and CDR2 sequences are SGHDN and FVKESK. The CDR3 is made up of 14 amino acids. With 0 bases removed from V and 5 bases from J, the gap between germline ends came to 11 bases. The CDR3 here is CASSQDRWGDEQYF. Here the CDR3 DNA reads TGTGCCAGCAGCCAAGATAGGTGGGGGGACGAGCAGTACTTC.

The chain is built from TRBV2 and TRBJ1-5; D perhaps matches TRBD1 (5 bases). The CDR3 has 15 amino acids. Germline CDR1 and CDR2: SNHLY and FYNNEI. The V and J ends lost 6 bases and 0 bases respectively, with 12 bases between them. CDR3 DNA: TGTGCCAGCAGCCCCGGACACCTTAGCAATCAGCCCCAGCATTTT. Its protein is CASSPGHLSNQPQHF.

The chain combines TRBV28 with TRBJ1-5; D unresolved. Trimming removed 7 bases at V and 5 bases at J, with 21 bases between. From germline, CDR1 is MDHEN and CDR2 SYDVKM. The CDR3 is 16 amino acids. The CDR3 spells CASTLGNAGDYQPQHF. In DNA, the CDR3 is TGTGCCAGCACCTTGGGGAACGCCGGGGATTATCAGCCCCAGCATTTT. Drawing the rest from reference TRBV28 and TRBJ1-5, the complete variable domain is DVKVTQSSRYLVKRTGEKVFLECVQDMDHENMFWYRQDPGLGLRLIYFSYDVKMKEKGDIPEGYSVSREKKERFSLILESASTNQTSMYLCASTLGNAGDYQPQHFGDGTRLSIL.

V gene TRBV25-1 combines with J gene TRBJ2-1, with D tentatively TRBD1 (5 bases). Trimming pared 3 bases from V and 4 bases from J, leaving 7 bases between. The CDR3 runs to 13 residues. Per the germline V gene, CDR1 is MGHDK and CDR2 is SYGVNS. In nucleotides, the CDR3 is TGTGCCAGCAGTGAGGACACTTACAATGAGCAGTTCTTC. Amino acid sequence: CASSEDTYNEQFF.

The chain combines TRBV30 with TRBJ2-3; 14 bases map to TRBD2. The CDR3 is 17 residues long. Germline values: CDR1 GTSNPN, CDR2 SVGIG (reference sequence). Trimming took 5 bases from V and 3 from J; bases not matched to a gene: 10. The DNA of the CDR3 is TGTGCCTGGGGCCCTACGGGACTAGCGGGAGCTACAGATACGCAGTATTTT. Translation gives CAWGPTGLAGATDTQYF. The variable domain in full, with the rest retrieved from reference TRBV30 and TRBJ2-3, is SQTIHQWPATLVQPVGSPLSLECTVEGTSNPNLYWYRQAAGRGLQLLFYSVGIGQISSEVPQNLSASRPQDRQFILSSKKLLLSDSGFYLCAWGPTGLAGATDTQYFGPGTRLTVL.

This chain uses TRBV28 with TRBJ1-4, with D unclear. The germline V gene has CDR1 MDHEN and CDR2 SYDVKM. The CDR3 loop spans 15 amino acids. V was cut by 7 bases and J by 8 bases, with 20 bases left in between. The CDR3 DNA reads TGTGCCAGCACTGGTGAGGCAGGAGGTACAGAAAAACTGTTTTTT. It specifies CASTGEAGGTEKLFF.

Concerning this clone itself: A read error may produce the germline difference seen at one junction end. The sample has other DNA sequences that encode this CDR3 too. The chain recombines TRBV10-1 with TRBJ1-1, with D unresolved. Germline loops: CDR1 WNHNN, CDR2 SYGVQD (reference sequence). This CDR3 is built from 12 residues. CDR3 region: CASLGRSTEAFF. CDR3 DNA sequence: TGCGCCAGCCTCGGCCGGAGCACTGAGGCTTTCTTT.

This chain links TRBV28 with TRBJ1-4, with TRBD1 as a possible D gene (6 bases). The V gene's germline CDR1 is MDHEN and CDR2 SYDVKM. The V end was cut by 6 bases, the J end by 2 bases, with 19 bases between. The CDR3 has 17 amino acids. CDR3 residues: CASRTAVRGSTNEKLFF. The CDR3 DNA reads TGTGCCAGCAGGACTGCCGTCAGGGGTTCGACTAATGAAAAACTGTTTTTT.

This clone was recorded a few times. The chain links TRBV5-6 to TRBJ2-7; TRBD1 matches 7 bases. There are 15 residues in the CDR3. Germline CDR1 is SGHDT and CDR2 is YYEEEE. Losses at the gene ends were 4 bases for V and 3 bases for J; bases not matched to a gene: 10. DNA for the CDR3: TGTGCCAGCAGCCCCACCAGGGACAGCTTCTACGAGCAGTACTTC. Protein sequence: CASSPTRDSFYEQYF.

V usage is TRBV7-9 and J usage is TRBJ2-1, with D hard to call. Trimming left V 0 bases short and J 8 bases short, with 5 bases between. Germline loops: CDR1 SEHNR, CDR2 FQNEAQ (reference sequence). The CDR3 runs 12 residues. The CDR3 nucleotides are TGTGCCAGCAGCTTAGCTCCGGATGAGCAGTTCTTC. Amino acid sequence: CASSLAPDEQFF.